Reported below is one T cell receptor (beta chain). Its target is unknown. The data were obtained in a study of OX40 agonist ivuxolimab in advanced cancers. Study-level information: Every patient in dose escalation had hepatocellular carcinoma, melanoma, renal cell or head and neck cancer.

Whole-study results and caveats: Clonal expansion in partial responders at 0.1-3.0 mg/kg ranked among the lowest. The CD4+ and CD8+ T cells in the blood had expanded clonally by week 6 at 0.1 to 3.0 mg/kg.

This CDR3 is built from 14 residues. V was shortened by 0 bases and J by 6 bases, with 6 bases between the two germline ends. Germline values: CDR1 MNHEY, CDR2 SVGAGI. Patients with autoimmune history or systemic immunosuppression were excluded. Profiling relied on immunoSEQ multiplex PCR, and the TCRdb table lists in-frame clones only, not all of them. The sample records fewer than 40,000 clones, approximately 89% being singletons. This clonotype was obtained from an adult with an advanced solid tumor such as melanoma, head and neck, liver or kidney cancer. The sample here was CD4+ or CD8+ T cells sorted from blood, taken in a trial of the OX40 agonist ivuxolimab. This chain uses TRBV6-5 with TRBJ1-6, with unresolved D. The CDR3, as DNA: TGTGCCAGCAGTTACTCCCGGGGTAATTCACCCCTCCACTTT. Amino acid sequence: CASSYSRGNSPLHF.